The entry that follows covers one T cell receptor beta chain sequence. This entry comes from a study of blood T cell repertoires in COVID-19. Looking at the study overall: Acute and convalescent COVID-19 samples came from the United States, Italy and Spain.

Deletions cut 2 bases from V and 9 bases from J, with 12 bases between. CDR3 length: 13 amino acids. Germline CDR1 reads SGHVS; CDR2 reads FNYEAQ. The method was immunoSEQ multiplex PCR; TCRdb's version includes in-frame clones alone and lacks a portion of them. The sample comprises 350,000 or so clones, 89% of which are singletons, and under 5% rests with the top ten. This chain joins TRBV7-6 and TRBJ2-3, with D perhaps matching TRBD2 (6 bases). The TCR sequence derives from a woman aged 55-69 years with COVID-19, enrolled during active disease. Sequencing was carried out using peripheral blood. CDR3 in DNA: TGTGCCAGCAGCTTAACGGGGGTTCGAACGCAGTATTTT. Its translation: CASSLTGVRTQYF.